This T cell receptor beta chain was profiled in a study of cytotoxic CD8 clonotypes in ibrutinib-treated CLL. Overall study: IGHV unmutated 17 to 18; relapsed/refractory some ten; treatment-naive roughly 14.

Profiled with immunoSEQ multiplex PCR; TCRdb holds only in-frame clones, not every one. The sample contains about 76,000 clones, around four fifths of which appear only once. About this clone: The target antigen is unknown.

Per the germline V gene, CDR1 is KGHSH and CDR2 is LQKENI. The CDR3 extends over 17 amino acids. V lost 1 base to trimming and J lost 4 bases; unmatched junction nucleotides: 9. Study observations and caveats: Relative to age-matched healthy donors, clonality at baseline was higher, and it tracked circulating CD8+ T-cell counts.

The receptor was isolated from a human donor with chronic lymphocytic leukemia. The starting material was PBMCs, obtained after 24 months of ibrutinib treatment. This chain joins TRBV18 and TRBJ1-1, with 10 positions matching TRBD1. The CDR3 spells CASSPLSTGGKGTEAFF. Written as DNA, the CDR3 is TGTGCCAGCTCACCACTGTCGACAGGGGGCAAAGGCACTGAAGCTTTCTTT.